This T cell receptor (beta chain) was observed in a study of patients and donors after allogeneic stem cell transplantation. CDR1 is SEHNR and CDR2 is FQNEAQ in the germline V gene (reference sequence). V was pared by 5 bases and J by 8 bases, with 24 bases between. The CDR3 runs 16 residues. From the RT-PCR reads, TCRdb called clonotypes with MiXCR, one entry per CDR3 protein. The table lists roughly 960,000 distinct CDR3 sequences, around 17% of them singletons. The V gene is TRBV7-9, the J gene TRBJ1-2; D unresolved. Sequencing used blood, either unsorted or a sorted T cell fraction (not recorded which). The receptor comes from a human donor who was either an allogeneic HSCT recipient or a stem cell or donor lymphocyte infusion donor (not recorded which). It is not recorded whose cells these are; they may come from a transplant donor. The CDR3 reads CASSPFDTLYIQGYTF. CDR3 bases: TGTGCCAGCAGCCCCTTCGACACCCTATACATTCAAGGCTACACCTTC.